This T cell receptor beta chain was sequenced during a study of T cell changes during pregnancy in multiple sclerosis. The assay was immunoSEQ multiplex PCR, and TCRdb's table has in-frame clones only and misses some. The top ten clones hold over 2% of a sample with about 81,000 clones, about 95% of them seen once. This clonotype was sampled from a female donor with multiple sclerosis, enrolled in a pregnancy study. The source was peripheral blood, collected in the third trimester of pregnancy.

The CDR3 here is CASSPRRSYEQYF. CDR3 DNA: TGTGCCAGCAGCCCCCGGAGATCCTACGAGCAGTACTTC. V gene TRBV5-8 combines with J gene TRBJ2-7, with D hard to call. CDR1 is SGHTS, CDR2 YDEGEE, per germline. Trimming took 4 bases from V and 1 from J, leaving 9 bases between them. The CDR3 is 13 amino acids.